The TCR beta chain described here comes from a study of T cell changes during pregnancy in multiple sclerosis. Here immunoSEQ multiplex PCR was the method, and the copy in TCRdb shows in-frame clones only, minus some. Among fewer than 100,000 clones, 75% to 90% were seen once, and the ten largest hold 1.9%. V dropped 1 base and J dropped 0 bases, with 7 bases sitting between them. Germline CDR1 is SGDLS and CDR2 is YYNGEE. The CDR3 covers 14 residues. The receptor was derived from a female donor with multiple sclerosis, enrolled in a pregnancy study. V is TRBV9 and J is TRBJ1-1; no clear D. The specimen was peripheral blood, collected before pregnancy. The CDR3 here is CASSVQALNTEAFF. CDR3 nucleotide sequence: TGTGCCAGCAGCGTACAGGCCTTGAACACTGAAGCTTTCTTT.